The 24 T cell receptor beta chains presented below share a single source sample, sequenced in a study of T cell repertoires in cytomegalovirus infection. Via MiXCR, TCRdb re-called the reads, giving one row per CDR3 protein. The sample lists hundreds of thousands of distinct CDR3 sequences, about 7% seen once, with 5.5% to 6.5% in the top ten. The material sequenced was PBMCs. These receptors were collected from a human donor in good health (CMV status not recorded). Some clones in this sample may be carry-over from other donors' samples.

This clonotype showed up many times. This sequence joins TRBV7-8 and TRBJ1-1; weak D call: TRBD1 (6 bases). V gave up 5 bases and J gave up 5 bases, with 12 bases separating them. The CDR3 covers 13 residues. Germline values: CDR1 SGHVS, CDR2 FQNEAQ. This CDR3 is CASSDRDTTEAFF. CDR3 nucleotide sequence: TGTGCCAGCAGCGACCGGGACACAACTGAAGCTTTCTTT.

This clonotype was observed at least ten times. This chain joins TRBV28 and TRBJ2-1, with 10 bases aligning to TRBD1. J gave up 0 bases and V 4 bases, and 18 bases lay outside the gene matches. From germline, CDR1 is MDHEN and CDR2 SYDVKM. The CDR3 is 21 residues long. The CDR3 DNA reads TGTGCCAGCAGTTCCCTCAAAGCGGGACAGGGGAAGGAGAGCTCCTACAATGAGCAGTTCTTC. The encoded protein is CASSSLKAGQGKESSYNEQFF.

Ten or more counts support this clonotype. V usage is TRBV20-1 and J usage is TRBJ1-1; no firm D call. The CDR3 runs to 12 residues. Looked up from germline, CDR1 is DFQATT and CDR2 is SNEGSKA (reference sequence). Trimming cost V 4 bases and J 0 bases, with 6 bases left between them. This CDR3 is CSAKGLNTEAFF. CDR3 sequence (DNA): TGCAGTGCTAAGGGATTGAACACTGAAGCTTTCTTT.

This clonotype has at least ten counts. The chain employs TRBV6-5 and TRBJ2-7, with D maybe TRBD1 (6 bases). Germline CDR1 MNHEY, CDR2 SVGAGI. Trimming stripped 0 bases from V and 6 bases from J, with 15 bases between. The CDR3 spans 15 residues. The CDR3 sequence: CASSYSRTVLREQYF. Here the CDR3 DNA reads TGTGCCAGCAGTTACTCGAGGACAGTACTACGCGAGCAGTACTTC.

This clonotype was recorded many times. This chain connects TRBV20-1 to TRBJ1-1; tentative D call: TRBD1 (6 bases). In germline, CDR1 is DFQATT, CDR2 SNEGSKA (reference sequence). This CDR3 is 13 amino acids long. V was shortened by 4 bases and J by 2 bases, with 11 bases between the two germline ends. The CDR3 is CSANRGVNTEAFF. CDR3 nucleotides: TGCAGTGCTAATAGGGGGGTCAACACTGAAGCTTTCTTT.

This clonotype has a count of ten or more. The CDR3, as DNA: TGTGCTAGTGGTTGGGGCGGGACTGAGCAGTTCTTC. It translates to CASGWGGTEQFF. The chain carries TRBV12-5 and TRBJ2-1, with a tentative D call TRBD2 (6 bases). Germline assignment: CDR1 LGHNT and CDR2 FRNRAP. This CDR3 has 12 amino acids. Trimming left V 4 bases short and J 9 bases short, with 10 bases between.

Remarks on this clonotype: A read error is possible here, since a much larger clone lies one base away. This chain uses TRBV2 with TRBJ2-1, with D maybe TRBD1 (5 bases). The germline V gene encodes CDR1 SNHLY and CDR2 FYNNEI. The CDR3 covers 13 residues. The CDR3 loop is CASQVDSNNGQFF. The CDR3 DNA reads TGTGCCAGCCAAGTTGACAGCAACAATGGGCAGTTCTTC.

This clonotype showed up many times. V gene TRBV2 combines with J gene TRBJ2-2; D may be TRBD1 (5 bases). Trimming cost V 2 bases and J 4 bases, with 11 bases left between them. The CDR3 has 15 amino acids. Germline V gives CDR1 SNHLY, CDR2 FYNNEI. CDR3 bases: TGTGCCAGCAGTGAATTTTCCAGGGCCACCGGGGAGCTGTTTTTT. Residues: CASSEFSRATGELFF.

Ten or more counts support this clonotype. The chain employs TRBV7-3 and TRBJ2-1; a weak D match, TRBD1 (6 bases). The CDR3 totals 14 residues. Trimming removed 4 bases from V and 4 bases from J, with 11 bases in between. Germline V gives CDR1 SGHTA, CDR2 FQGTGA. CDR3 in amino acids: CASSSTGTYNEQFF. CDR3 coding DNA: TGTGCCAGCAGCTCGACAGGTACTTACAATGAGCAGTTCTTC.

This clonotype was recorded at least ten times. The CDR3, as DNA: TGTGCCAGCAGCCGGGAACCTGAAGCTTTCTTT. Translating gives CASSREPEAFF. V usage is TRBV7-9 and J usage is TRBJ1-1; D gene unclear. The CDR3 is made up of 11 amino acids. Germline CDR1 is SEHNR and CDR2 is FQNEAQ (reference sequence). V dropped 5 bases and J dropped 6 bases, with 7 bases sitting between them.

This clonotype was counted ten times or more. The rearrangement links TRBV7-8 to TRBJ2-3; D remains ambiguous. The CDR3 contains 11 residues. Per the germline V gene, CDR1 is SGHVS and CDR2 is FQNEAQ. Deletions cut 11 bases from V and 4 bases from J, with 10 bases between. This chain's CDR3 is CASGVPDTQYF. Written as DNA, the CDR3 is TGTGCCTCCGGTGTTCCAGATACGCAGTATTTT. The variable domain in full, with the rest retrieved from reference TRBV7-8 and TRBJ2-3, is GAGVSQSPRYKVAKRGQDVALRCDPISGHVSLFWYQQALGQGPEFLTYFQNEAQLDKSGLPSDRFFAERPEGSVSTLKIQRTQQEDSAVYLCASGVPDTQYFGPGTRLTVL.

The sample holds many counts of this clonotype. J is TRBJ1-2 and V is TRBV6-1; D gene uncertain. Trimming left V 5 bases short and J 2 bases short, with 9 bases between. Germline-derived CDR1 and CDR2 are MNHNS and SASEGT. The CDR3 spans 13 residues. The chain's CDR3 is CASSSPSNYGYTF. As DNA, the CDR3 is TGTGCCAGCAGTTCCCCAAGCAACTATGGCTACACCTTC.

This clonotype was picked up many times. The chain recombines TRBV29-1 with TRBJ2-2; no clear D gene. V was trimmed by 5 bases and J by 6 bases, leaving 13 bases between them. The CDR3 totals 13 residues. Looked up from germline, CDR1 is SQVTM and CDR2 is ANQGSEA. The CDR3 spells CSVNGRVPGELFF. The CDR3 DNA reads as TGCAGCGTTAACGGACGGGTTCCCGGGGAGCTGTTTTTT.

Many counts were recorded for this clonotype. The CDR3 DNA reads TGTGCCAGCAGCTCCCGACTAGCGGCCTACAATGAGCAGTTCTTC. Its protein is CASSSRLAAYNEQFF. The chain links TRBV7-2 to TRBJ2-1; 9 bases match TRBD2. The CDR3 is 15 amino acids. After removal of 4 bases from V and 2 bases from J, the junction contained 3 bases not matched to a gene. Germline values: CDR1 SGHTA, CDR2 FQGNSA. The whole variable domain, remainder taken from reference TRBV7-2 and TRBJ2-1, is GAGVSQSPSNKVTEKGKDVELRCDPISGHTALYWYRQSLGQGLEFLIYFQGNSAPDKSGLPSDRFSAERTGGSVSTLTIQRTQQEDSAVYLCASSSRLAAYNEQFFGPGTRLTVL.

This clonotype was detected many times. This chain links TRBV7-9 with TRBJ1-1, with 8 bases that match TRBD1. CDR1 is SEHNR and CDR2 is FQNEAQ in the germline V gene (reference sequence). Trimming removed 1 base from V and 2 bases from J; junction bases left unmatched: 15. There are 19 residues in the CDR3. The CDR3 DNA reads TGTGCCAGCAGCTTAGGGACAGGGCGACTTCAGGGTTCTAACACTGAAGCTTTCTTT. Its protein is CASSLGTGRLQGSNTEAFF.

This chain joins TRBV29-1 and TRBJ1-1; D uncertain. Deletions cut 7 bases from V and 6 bases from J, with 9 bases between. CDR3 length: 10 residues. Germline CDR1 and CDR2: SQVTM and ANQGSEA. This CDR3 reads CSAAVAEAFF. DNA of the CDR3: TGCAGCGCGGCCGTCGCTGAAGCTTTCTTT.

This clonotype was seen many times. The genes are TRBV24-1 and TRBJ2-1; D might be TRBD1 (5 bases). The CDR3 has 16 residues. With 3 bases removed from V and 7 bases from J, the gap between germline ends came to 18 bases. Germline loops: CDR1 KGHDR, CDR2 SFDVKD. In DNA, the CDR3 is TGTGCCACCAGTGATCAAACCAGGGTCGAAACGAATGAGCAGTTCTTC. It codes for CATSDQTRVETNEQFF.

This clonotype was seen at least ten times. The gene calls are TRBV28 and TRBJ2-2, with D perhaps assigned TRBD1 or TRBD2 (5 bases each). The ends were cut back, 4 bases at V and 13 bases at J, with 19 bases in the middle. This CDR3 has 14 residues. Germline CDR1 MDHEN, CDR2 SYDVKM. CDR3 sequence reads: CASSSLEGPQGLFF. In nucleotides, the CDR3 is TGTGCCAGCAGTTCCTTAGAGGGACCGCAGGGGCTGTTTTTT.

This clonotype was seen repeatedly, ten times or more. The chain joins TRBV7-8 to TRBJ1-2, with a weak D call TRBD1 (6 bases). The CDR3 runs to 16 residues. Germline loops: CDR1 SGHVS, CDR2 FQNEAQ. V was pared by 2 bases and J by 2 bases, with 15 bases between. The CDR3 is CASSLQRQGRNYGYTF. CDR3 coding DNA: TGTGCCAGCAGCTTACAACGTCAGGGGAGGAACTATGGCTACACCTTC.

The chain uses TRBV20-1 and TRBJ2-5; D is unclear. The length of the CDR3 is 13 residues. Per germline, CDR1 DFQATT and CDR2 SNEGSKA (reference sequence). With 1 base removed from V and 4 bases from J, the gap between germline ends came to 10 bases. CDR3 loop: CSARGVSPETQYF. Written as DNA, the CDR3 is TGCAGTGCTAGAGGCGTCTCTCCAGAGACCCAGTACTTC.

At least ten counts were recorded for this clonotype. The chain combines TRBV28 with TRBJ1-2; 8 bases agree with TRBD1. Trimming cost V 3 bases and J 4 bases; bases outside gene matches: 4. This CDR3 spans 14 amino acids. Per the germline V gene, CDR1 is MDHEN and CDR2 is SYDVKM. The CDR3 DNA sequence: TGTGCCAGCAGTTTTGGACAGGGTCCCTATGGCTACACCTTC. It specifies CASSFGQGPYGYTF.

This clonotype was seen at least ten times. V usage is TRBV2 and J usage is TRBJ2-5; 10 bases fit TRBD2. Germline CDR1 SNHLY, CDR2 FYNNEI. V dropped 0 bases and J dropped 5; count of bases not matched to a gene: 3. This CDR3 has 15 residues. CDR3: CASSEAGGLAETQYF. DNA of the CDR3: TGTGCCAGCAGTGAAGCCGGGGGACTAGCGGAGACCCAGTACTTC.

The chain employs TRBV6-2 or TRBV6-3 and TRBJ1-2; the D gene is possibly TRBD1 (5 bases). Germline CDR1 reads MNHEY; CDR2 reads SVGEGT. Deletions cut 5 bases from V and 4 bases from J, with 17 bases between. The CDR3 is 15 amino acids. DNA for the CDR3: TGTGCCAGCAGTAGACTTGGTCCGGGGGGCTATGGCTACACCTTC. Protein: CASSRLGPGGYGYTF.

The sample holds many counts of this clonotype. V gene TRBV7-6 combines with J gene TRBJ2-2, with D possibly being TRBD1 or TRBD2 (5 bases each). Looked up from germline, CDR1 is SGHVS and CDR2 is FNYEAQ. This CDR3 contains 16 residues. V gave up 2 bases and J gave up 2 bases, with 12 bases separating them. The CDR3, as DNA: TGTGCCAGCAGCTTACGGCCGAGGGGAAACACCGGGGAGCTGTTTTTT. Protein product: CASSLRPRGNTGELFF.